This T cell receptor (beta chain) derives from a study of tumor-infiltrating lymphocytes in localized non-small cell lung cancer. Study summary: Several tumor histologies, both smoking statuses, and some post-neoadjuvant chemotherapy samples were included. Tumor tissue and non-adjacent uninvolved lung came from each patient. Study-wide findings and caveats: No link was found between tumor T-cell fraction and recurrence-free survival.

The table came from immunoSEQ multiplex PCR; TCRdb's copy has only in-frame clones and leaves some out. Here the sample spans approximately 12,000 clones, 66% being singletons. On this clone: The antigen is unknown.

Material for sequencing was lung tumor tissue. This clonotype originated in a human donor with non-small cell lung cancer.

CDR3: CASSPGTGGHDEQYF. The DNA for the CDR3 is TGTGCCAGCAGTCCCGGGACAGGGGGCCATGACGAGCAGTACTTC. The V call is TRBV14, the J call TRBJ2-7; the match to TRBD1 covers 12 bases. CDR3 size: 15 residues. V shed 6 bases and J 5 bases; nucleotides not matched to a gene: 8. Germline loops: CDR1 SGHDN, CDR2 FVKESK. The entire variable domain, with the rest obtained from reference TRBV14 and TRBJ2-7, is as follows: EAGVTQFPSHSVIEKGQTVTLRCDPISGHDNLYWYRRVMGKEIKFLLHFVKESKQDESGMPNNRFLAERTGGTYSTLKVQPAELEDSGVYFCASSPGTGGHDEQYFGPGTRLTVT.